Below are 2 T cell receptor beta chains sequenced from a single sample in a study of shared clonotypes between healthy human individuals. Some clones are missing from TCRdb's copy, which holds only in-frame ones; the method was immunoSEQ multiplex PCR. This repertoire shows about 770,000 clones, roughly two thirds found once; its top ten account for approximately 1.7%. The material sequenced was memory CD4+ T cells sorted from blood. Subset described: CD45RA-negative fraction. The receptor set was obtained from a woman aged 30 to 39 in good health.

CDR3 region: CASSRGGRETQYF. CDR3 nucleotide sequence: TGTGCCAGCAGCCGAGGGGGCCGGGAGACCCAGTACTTC. The rearrangement uses TRBV7-2 and TRBJ2-5, with 7 positions matching TRBD1. The V segment lost 5 bases and the J segment 5 bases; nucleotides outside the gene matches: 5. Germline loops: CDR1 SGHTA, CDR2 FQGNSA. The CDR3 length is 13 residues.

The rearrangement links TRBV28 to TRBJ1-2; TRBD1 matches at 7 bases. J lost 5 bases, V lost 5 bases, and 11 bases had no gene match. This CDR3 has 15 residues. Looked up from germline, CDR1 is MDHEN and CDR2 is SYDVKM. The CDR3 sequence: CASSQGGQRKYGYTF. CDR3 in DNA: TGTGCCAGCAGTCAAGGGGGACAGAGGAAGTATGGCTACACCTTC.